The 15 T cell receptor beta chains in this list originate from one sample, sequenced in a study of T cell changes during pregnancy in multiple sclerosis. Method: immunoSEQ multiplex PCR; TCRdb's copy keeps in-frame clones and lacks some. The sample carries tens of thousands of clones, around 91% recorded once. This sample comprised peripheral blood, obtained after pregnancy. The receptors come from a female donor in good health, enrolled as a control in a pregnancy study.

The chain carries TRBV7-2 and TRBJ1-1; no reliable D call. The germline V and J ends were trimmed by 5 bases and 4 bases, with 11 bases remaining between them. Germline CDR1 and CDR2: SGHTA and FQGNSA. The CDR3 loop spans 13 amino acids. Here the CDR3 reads CASSPGDGTEAFF. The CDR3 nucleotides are TGTGCCAGCAGCCCTGGAGACGGCACTGAAGCTTTCTTT.

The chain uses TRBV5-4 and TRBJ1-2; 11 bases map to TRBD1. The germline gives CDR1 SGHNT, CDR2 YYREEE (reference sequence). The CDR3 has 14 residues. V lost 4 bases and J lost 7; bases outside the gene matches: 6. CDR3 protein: CASSTGQGERGYTF. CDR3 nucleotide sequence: TGTGCCAGCAGCACGGGACAGGGGGAGCGTGGCTACACCTTC.

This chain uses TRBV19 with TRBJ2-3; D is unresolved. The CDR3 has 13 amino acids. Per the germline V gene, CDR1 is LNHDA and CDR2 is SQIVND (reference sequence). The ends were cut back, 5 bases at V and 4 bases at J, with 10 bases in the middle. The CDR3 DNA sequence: TGTGCCAGTAGTCCTAGGCCCTCAGATACGCAGTATTTT. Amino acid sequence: CASSPRPSDTQYF.

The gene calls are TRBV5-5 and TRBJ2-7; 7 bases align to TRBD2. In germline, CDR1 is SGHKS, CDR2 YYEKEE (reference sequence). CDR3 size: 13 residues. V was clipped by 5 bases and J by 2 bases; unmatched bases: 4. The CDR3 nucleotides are TGTGCCAGCAGGGGGGGGGATCCCTACGAGCAGTACTTC. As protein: CASRGGDPYEQYF.

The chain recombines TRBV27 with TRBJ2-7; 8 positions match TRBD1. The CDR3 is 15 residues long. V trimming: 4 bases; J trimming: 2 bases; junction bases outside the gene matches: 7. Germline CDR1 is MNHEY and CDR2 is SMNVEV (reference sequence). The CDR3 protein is CASSSRQGTTYEQYF. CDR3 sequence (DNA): TGTGCCAGCAGTTCCCGACAGGGGACCACCTACGAGCAGTACTTC.

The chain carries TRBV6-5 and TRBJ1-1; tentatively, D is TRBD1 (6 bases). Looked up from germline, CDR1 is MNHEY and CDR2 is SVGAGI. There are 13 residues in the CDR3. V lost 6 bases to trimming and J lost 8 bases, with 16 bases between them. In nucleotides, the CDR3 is TGTGCCAGCAGATCCCTACGGGGGGCCGAAGCTTTCTTT. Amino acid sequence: CASRSLRGAEAFF.

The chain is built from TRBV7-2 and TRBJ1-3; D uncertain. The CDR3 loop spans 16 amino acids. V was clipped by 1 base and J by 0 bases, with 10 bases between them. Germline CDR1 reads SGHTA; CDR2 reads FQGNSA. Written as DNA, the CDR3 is TGTGCCAGCAGCTTAGTGGGCTTCGGCTCTGGAAACACCATATATTTT. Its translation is CASSLVGFGSGNTIYF.

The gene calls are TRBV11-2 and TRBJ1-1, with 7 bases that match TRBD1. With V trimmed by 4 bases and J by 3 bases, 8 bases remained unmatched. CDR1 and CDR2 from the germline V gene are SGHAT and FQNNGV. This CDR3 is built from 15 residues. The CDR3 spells CASSSDIRGHTEAFF. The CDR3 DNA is TGTGCCAGCAGCTCCGACATTAGGGGGCACACTGAAGCTTTCTTT.

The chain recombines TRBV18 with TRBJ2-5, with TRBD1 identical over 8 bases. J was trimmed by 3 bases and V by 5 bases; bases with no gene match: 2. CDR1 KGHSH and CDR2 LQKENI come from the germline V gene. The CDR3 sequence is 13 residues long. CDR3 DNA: TGTGCCAGCTCATCGACAGGGGAAGAGACCCAGTACTTC. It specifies CASSSTGEETQYF.

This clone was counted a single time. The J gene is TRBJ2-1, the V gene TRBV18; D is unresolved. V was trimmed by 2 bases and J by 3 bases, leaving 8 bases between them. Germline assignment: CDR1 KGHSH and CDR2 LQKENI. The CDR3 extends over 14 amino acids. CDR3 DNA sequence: TGTGCCAGCTCACCAGATACAGACTACAATGAGCAGTTCTTC. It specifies CASSPDTDYNEQFF.

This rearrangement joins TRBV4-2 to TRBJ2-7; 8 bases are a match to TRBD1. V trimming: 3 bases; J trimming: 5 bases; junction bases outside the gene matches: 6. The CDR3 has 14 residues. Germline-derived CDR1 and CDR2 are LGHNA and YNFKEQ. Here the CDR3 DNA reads TGTGCCAGCAGCCAGTGGGACAGGCTCGACGAGCAGTACTTC. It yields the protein CASSQWDRLDEQYF.

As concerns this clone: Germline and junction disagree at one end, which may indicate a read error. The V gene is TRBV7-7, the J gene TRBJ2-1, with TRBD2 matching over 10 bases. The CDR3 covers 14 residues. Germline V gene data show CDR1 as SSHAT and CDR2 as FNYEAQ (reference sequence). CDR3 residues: CASSLSGGAQEQFF. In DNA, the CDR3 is TGTGCTAGCAGCTTGAGCGGGGGGGCCCAAGAGCAGTTCTTC.

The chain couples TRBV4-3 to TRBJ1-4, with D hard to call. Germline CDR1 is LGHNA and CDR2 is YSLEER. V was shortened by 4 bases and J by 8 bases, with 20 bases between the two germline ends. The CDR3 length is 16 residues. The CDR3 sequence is CASSPGVGGGREKLFF. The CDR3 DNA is TGCGCCAGCAGCCCCGGAGTGGGAGGCGGCCGAGAAAAACTGTTTTTT.

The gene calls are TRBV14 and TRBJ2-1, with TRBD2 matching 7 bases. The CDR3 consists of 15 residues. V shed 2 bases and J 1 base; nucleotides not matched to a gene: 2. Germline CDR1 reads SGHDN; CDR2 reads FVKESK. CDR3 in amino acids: CASSQRAGSYNEQFF. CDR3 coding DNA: TGTGCCAGCAGCCAAAGAGCGGGGTCCTACAATGAGCAGTTCTTC.

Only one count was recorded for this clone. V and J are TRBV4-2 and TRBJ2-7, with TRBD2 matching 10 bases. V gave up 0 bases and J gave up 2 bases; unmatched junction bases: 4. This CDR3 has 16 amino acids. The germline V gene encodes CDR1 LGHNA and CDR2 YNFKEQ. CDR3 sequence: CASSQESGGATYEQYF. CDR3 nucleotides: TGTGCCAGCAGCCAAGAGAGCGGGGGGGCTACCTACGAGCAGTACTTC.